The 17 T cell receptor beta chains in this list originate from one sample, sequenced in a study of T cells in pancreatic ductal adenocarcinoma. No neoadjuvant therapy was given to the selected pancreatic ductal adenocarcinoma patients before their surgery. TCRdb's copy holds only in-frame clones and misses some; the assay was immunoSEQ multiplex PCR. The sample has more than 85,000 clones, more than 90% seen once. Sequencing input: PBMCs. Receptors were obtained from a human donor with pancreatic ductal adenocarcinoma.

The J gene is TRBJ1-1, the V gene TRBV28; 8 nucleotides line up with TRBD1. Trimming removed 5 bases from V and 4 bases from J; junction bases left unmatched: 9. The CDR3 is 15 amino acids. Germline loops: CDR1 MDHEN, CDR2 SYDVKM. CDR3 in amino acids: CASSPPDRVITEAFF. For the CDR3, the DNA is TGTGCCAGCAGTCCCCCGGACAGGGTCATCACTGAAGCTTTCTTT.

The V call is TRBV5-6, the J call TRBJ1-1, with D possibly being TRBD1 (5 bases). V lost 0 bases and J lost 8, with 11 bases in between. The CDR3 has 13 amino acids. Germline V lookup: CDR1 SGHDT, CDR2 YYEEEE. The CDR3 coding sequence is TGTGCCAGCAGCTTGGTCGCTACAGGAGAAGCTTTCTTT. Encoded protein: CASSLVATGEAFF.

The chain employs TRBV27 and TRBJ1-5, with D possibly being TRBD1 (6 bases). The CDR3 covers 14 residues. Germline V lookup: CDR1 MNHEY, CDR2 SMNVEV (reference sequence). The ends were cut back, 0 bases at V and 6 bases at J, with 9 bases in the middle. The DNA of the CDR3 is TGTGCCAGCAGTTTATCGATAGGGGGTCAGCCCCAGCATTTT. Protein sequence: CASSLSIGGQPQHF.

The V gene is TRBV10-3, the J gene TRBJ2-1; 12 bases map to TRBD1. The trim removed 10 bases at V and 5 bases at J, leaving 18 bases unmatched. CDR1 and CDR2 (germline): ENHRY, SYGVKD. CDR3 length: 18 residues. The CDR3: CATMWGQGARKNNNEQFF. The CDR3 DNA is TGTGCCACCATGTGGGGACAGGGGGCCAGGAAAAACAACAATGAGCAGTTCTTC.

The rearrangement joins TRBV5-4 to TRBJ2-7; 9 nucleotides match TRBD2. The V segment lost 4 bases and the J segment 4 bases; nucleotides outside the gene matches: 12. CDR3 size: 16 residues. The V gene's germline CDR1 is SGHNT and CDR2 YYREEE (reference sequence). CDR3 sequence: CASSPGGGRAGYEQYF. For the CDR3, the DNA is TGTGCCAGCAGCCCTGGGGGCGGGAGGGCCGGATACGAGCAGTACTTC.

This chain uses TRBV25-1 with TRBJ2-3, with D perhaps matching TRBD1 (6 bases). The germline V gene has CDR1 MGHDK and CDR2 SYGVNS. Trimming took off 6 bases at V and 2 bases at J, with 15 bases between the two ends. The CDR3 has 15 residues. The CDR3 is CASRRGQLFTDTQYF. CDR3 sequence (DNA): TGTGCCAGCAGGCGCGGACAGCTTTTCACAGATACGCAGTATTTT.

The chain joins TRBV7-6 to TRBJ2-7; a possible D gene is TRBD1 (6 bases). Germline V gene lookup returns CDR1 SGHVS and CDR2 FNYEAQ. The CDR3 consists of 15 residues. The V and J ends lost 5 bases and 2 bases respectively, with 16 bases between them. For the CDR3, the DNA is TGTGCCAGCAGCCCATTACTGGACAGCACCTACGAGCAGTACTTC. Translated, it gives CASSPLLDSTYEQYF.

The chain is built from TRBV7-3 and TRBJ2-7; D possibly corresponds to TRBD2 (6 bases). CDR3 length equals 15 residues. Germline V gene lookup returns CDR1 SGHTA and CDR2 FQGTGA. V was cut by 3 bases and J by 2 bases, with 14 bases left in between. The CDR3 sequence is CASSLSGELAYEQYF. The CDR3 DNA reads as TGTGCCAGCAGCTTGTCGGGGGAGTTGGCCTACGAGCAGTACTTC. Filled out from reference TRBV7-3 and TRBJ2-7, the complete variable domain reads GAGVSQTPSNKVTEKGKYVELRCDPISGHTALYWYRQSLGQGPEFLIYFQGTGAADDSGLPNDRFFAVRPEGSVSTLKIQRTERGDSAVYLCASSLSGELAYEQYFGPGTRLTVT.

V is TRBV25-1 and J is TRBJ2-5; D is perhaps TRBD1 (6 bases). V was shortened by 4 bases and J by 7 bases, with 19 bases between the two germline ends. Germline CDR1 and CDR2: MGHDK and SYGVNS. This CDR3 has 15 residues. Here the CDR3 DNA reads TGTGCCAGCAGTGCCAAGGACAGTCCCCCTGGGACCCAGTACTTC. Translation gives CASSAKDSPPGTQYF.

This chain uses TRBV6-4 with TRBJ2-3; TRBD1 matches 7 bases. The V gene's germline CDR1 is MRHNA and CDR2 SNTAGT. This CDR3 has 14 residues. V trimming: 3 bases; J trimming: 4 bases; junction bases outside the gene matches: 4. CDR3 DNA sequence: TGTGCCAGCAGTGAGCAACAGGGGTCAGATACGCAGTATTTT. It yields the protein CASSEQQGSDTQYF.

J is TRBJ2-2 and V is TRBV9; no firm D call. CDR1 SGDLS and CDR2 YYNGEE come from the germline V gene. This CDR3 region has 13 residues. V dropped 2 bases and J dropped 6 bases, with 8 bases sitting between them. The CDR3 reads CASSVQSAGELFF. The CDR3 DNA sequence: TGTGCCAGCAGCGTTCAATCGGCCGGGGAGCTGTTTTTT. The variable domain in full, completed from reference TRBV9 and TRBJ2-2, reads DSGVTQTPKHLITATGQRVTLRCSPRSGDLSVYWYQQSLDQGLQFLIQYYNGEERAKGNILERFSAQQFPDLHSELNLSSLELGDSALYFCASSVQSAGELFFGEGSRLTVL.

The CDR3 DNA sequence: TGCAGCGTTGAGGAGGGACAGGGAGGCGACTATGGCTACACCTTC. Residues: CSVEEGQGGDYGYTF. V usage is TRBV29-1 and J usage is TRBJ1-2; 9 nucleotides line up with TRBD1. With V trimmed by 3 bases and J by 3 bases, 8 bases remained unmatched. CDR3 length: 15 amino acids. Germline V lookup: CDR1 SQVTM, CDR2 ANQGSEA.

The table lists this clone with a count of one. The chain recombines TRBV15 with TRBJ1-4, with 7 bases lining up with TRBD1. The germline gives CDR1 LNHNV, CDR2 YYDKDF (reference sequence). Trimming removed 0 bases from V and 5 bases from J; junction bases left unmatched: 9. The CDR3 covers 17 residues. The CDR3 sequence is CATSRDIGATGNEKLFF. CDR3 DNA: TGTGCCACCAGCAGAGATATAGGGGCGACAGGGAATGAAAAACTGTTTTTT.

The chain recombines TRBV7-3 with TRBJ2-7, with a tentative D call TRBD2 (5 bases). Germline V gene sequence: CDR1 SGHTA, CDR2 FQGTGA. The CDR3 runs 17 residues. V was pared by 2 bases and J by 1 base, with 18 bases between. The CDR3 loop reads CASSLRRSRAGSYEQYF. The CDR3 nucleotides are TGTGCCAGCAGCTTACGGAGGAGTAGGGCCGGGTCCTACGAGCAGTACTTC.

CDR3 coding DNA: TGTGCCAGCAGTCCCGACAGGGCCGCTTACTATGGCTACACCTTC. Its translation: CASSPDRAAYYGYTF. V gene TRBV6-5 combines with J gene TRBJ1-2, with 7 bases that match TRBD1. Germline V gene lookup returns CDR1 MNHEY and CDR2 SVGAGI. V shed 5 bases, J shed 3 bases, and the junction held 9 bases outside the gene matches. This CDR3 is built from 15 residues.

The CDR3 bases are TGTGCCAGCAGTTTGGGTCAGGGGTTTGAAAAACTGTTTTTT. Protein: CASSLGQGFEKLFF. J is TRBJ1-4 and V is TRBV28; D perhaps matches TRBD1 (6 bases). The CDR3 runs 14 residues. Germline V CDR1 and CDR2: MDHEN, SYDVKM. V lost 3 bases to trimming and J lost 7 bases, with 12 bases between them. Full variable domain (rest looked up from reference TRBV28 and TRBJ1-4): DVKVTQSSRYLVKRTGEKVFLECVQDMDHENMFWYRQDPGLGLRLIYFSYDVKMKEKGDIPEGYSVSREKKERFSLILESASTNQTSMYLCASSLGQGFEKLFFGSGTQLSVL.

The CDR3 DNA reads as TGTGCCAGCAGCGGACAGGGGATGTACCAAGAGACCCAGTACTTC. This encodes CASSGQGMYQETQYF. The chain joins TRBV5-6 to TRBJ2-5, with TRBD1 matching 9 bases. With 4 bases clipped from V and 0 bases from J, the junction kept 4 bases outside the gene matches. This CDR3 has 15 residues. Germline-derived CDR1 and CDR2 are SGHDT and YYEEEE.